This paragraph reports one T cell receptor (beta chain). The sample originates from a study of blood T cell repertoires in COVID-19. Across the study: Acute-phase and convalescent COVID-19 samples originated in the United States, Italy and Spain. PBMCs, B-cell-depleted T cells, or T cells provided the cDNA or gDNA that made up the material.

Original processing notes: Scientists estimated how many nucleated cells there were by amplifying reference gene primers. Method: immunoSEQ multiplex PCR; TCRdb's copy keeps in-frame clones and lacks some. V and J calls plus clone size are reproduced from that table; the DNA served to infer D and trimming. This sample has roughly 100,000 clones, with 70% to 90% found just once. Germline lookup yields CDR1 SGDLS and CDR2 YYNGEE. This CDR3 region has 15 residues. V lost 2 bases to trimming and J lost 0 bases; unmatched junction nucleotides: 1. The rearrangement uses TRBV9 and TRBJ2-1; 8 positions agree with TRBD2. The source material was peripheral blood. This sequence was found in a human donor in a cohort sampled during active COVID-19. The CDR3 DNA sequence: TGTGCCAGCAGCGTCGCGGGGGGCTCCTACAATGAGCAGTTCTTC. This sequence encodes CASSVAGGSYNEQFF.